A single sample gave rise to the 22 T cell receptor beta chains below, sequenced in a study of T cells in Graves' hyperthyroidism and ophthalmopathy. Researchers amplified the TCR beta CDR3 regions from RNA transcripts. With the HTBI primer set, the TCR CDR3 went through a first round of RT-PCR. TCRdb fed the multiplex PCR reads into MiXCR, producing one record per CDR3 protein. The table lists around 690,000 distinct CDR3 sequences, about a fifth of them singletons. Sequencing used blood. The receptor source for this set is a man aged 25 to 40 with Graves' ophthalmopathy.

The sample holds many counts of this clonotype. V is TRBV27 and J is TRBJ2-5, with D maybe TRBD1 (6 bases). The V and J ends lost 4 bases and 1 base respectively, with 13 bases between them. The CDR3 spans 15 residues. Germline V gene sequence: CDR1 MNHEY, CDR2 SMNVEV (reference sequence). The DNA for the CDR3 is TGTGCCAGCAGTTCGTTACAGGGTCCCCAAGAGACCCAGTACTTC. Translated: CASSSLQGPQETQYF.

This clonotype occurred a few times. The V and J genes are TRBV18 and TRBJ2-7; 9 bases map to TRBD1. The ends lost 3 bases at V and 3 bases at J; junction bases unmatched: 6. The germline CDR1 and CDR2 sequences are KGHSH and LQKENI. The CDR3 is 15 amino acids. DNA of the CDR3: TGTGCCAGCTCACCCCCCGGACAGGGGAACTACGAGCAGTACTTC. Protein product: CASSPPGQGNYEQYF.

The chain carries TRBV5-5 and TRBJ2-7; 14 positions match TRBD2. The germline CDR1 and CDR2 sequences are SGHKS and YYEKEE (reference sequence). This CDR3 contains 16 residues. V shed 4 bases, J shed 2 bases, and the junction held 5 bases outside the gene matches. The DNA for the CDR3 is TGTGCCAGCAGCGTGGGACTAGCGGGAGCGGCCTACGAGCAGTACTTC. Its protein is CASSVGLAGAAYEQYF.

This clonotype has only a few counts. The chain joins TRBV5-1 to TRBJ2-1, with D perhaps TRBD2 (6 bases). V was trimmed by 0 bases and J by 3 bases, leaving 10 bases between them. CDR1 and CDR2 (germline): SGHRS, YFSETQ. The CDR3 runs to 15 residues. The CDR3 is CASSLDFSGYNEQFF. The DNA of the CDR3 is TGCGCCAGCAGCTTGGATTTTAGCGGCTACAATGAGCAGTTCTTC.

This clonotype has just a few counts. This chain joins TRBV6-2 or TRBV6-3 and TRBJ1-1; 10 nucleotides align to TRBD1. CDR3 length: 14 residues. Trimming cost V 6 bases and J 7 bases; bases outside gene matches: 8. The V gene's germline CDR1 is MNHEY and CDR2 SVGEGT. The CDR3 loop reads CASSYTGTGDEAFF. For the CDR3, the DNA is TGTGCCAGCAGCTATACCGGGACAGGGGATGAAGCTTTCTTT.

This clonotype was counted ten times or more. The CDR3 spells CAWSFTGTGASPLHF. CDR3 sequence (DNA): TGTGCCTGGAGTTTTACCGGGACAGGGGCTTCACCCCTCCACTTT. This rearrangement joins TRBV30 to TRBJ1-6; 10 bases are a match to TRBD1. V was clipped by 2 bases and J by 9 bases; unmatched bases: 7. This CDR3 has 15 amino acids. The germline CDR1 and CDR2 sequences are GTSNPN and SVGIG (reference sequence).

This clonotype was counted once. V usage is TRBV11-2 and J usage is TRBJ2-1; TRBD1 aligns across 7 bases. The CDR3 runs 17 residues. CDR1 and CDR2 (germline): SGHAT, FQNNGV. Unmatched junction bases numbered 16, after V lost 5 bases and J lost 6 bases. This CDR3 reads CASSPLSITGEGNEQFF. The CDR3 nucleotides are TGTGCCAGCAGCCCCCTTAGTATAACAGGGGAAGGCAATGAGCAGTTCTTC.

This clonotype was recorded at least ten times. The chain is built from TRBV29-1 and TRBJ2-1, with D perhaps assigned TRBD1 or TRBD2 (6 bases each). The CDR3 has 16 amino acids. CDR1 is SQVTM and CDR2 is ANQGSEA in the germline V gene. The V and J ends lost 5 bases and 3 bases respectively, with 20 bases between them. The CDR3 DNA sequence: TGCAGCGTTCAAAACTCAGGGGAGGTTCGCTACAATGAGCAGTTCTTC. The encoded protein is CSVQNSGEVRYNEQFF.

In the case of this clonotype: This may come from a read error, since a much larger clone is one base off. The chain recombines TRBV11-2 with TRBJ2-1; maybe TRBD2 (7 bases). This CDR3 has 15 residues. The germline V gene encodes CDR1 SGHAT and CDR2 FQNNGV. Between the trimmed V and J ends, which lost 2 bases and 3 bases, there was a span of 11 bases. The CDR3 reads CASSLRGGDYNEQFF. The CDR3 coding sequence is TGTGCCAGCAGCTTAAGGGGGGGGGACTACAATGAGCAGTTCTTC.

This clonotype was counted ten times or more. The chain is built from TRBV5-1 and TRBJ2-7; D uncertain. The ends were cut back, 0 bases at V and 4 bases at J, with 14 bases in the middle. Germline V gene sequence: CDR1 SGHRS, CDR2 YFSETQ. CDR3 length: 15 amino acids. CDR3 sequence (DNA): TGCGCCAGCAGCTTGGGTTCTAACGCCCCGTACGAGCAGTACTTC. Translating it yields CASSLGSNAPYEQYF.

The chain links TRBV7-9 to TRBJ2-1; 10 bases are shared with TRBD1. Per germline, CDR1 SEHNR and CDR2 FQNEAQ (reference sequence). The CDR3 is made up of 15 amino acids. The trim removed 5 bases at V and 6 bases at J, leaving 7 bases unmatched. The CDR3 protein is CASSIPGTGVNEQFF. Written as DNA, the CDR3 is TGTGCCAGCAGCATACCCGGGACAGGGGTCAATGAGCAGTTCTTC.

This clonotype came up many times. The J gene is TRBJ1-1, the V gene TRBV7-2; tentatively, D is TRBD1 (5 bases). The CDR3 length is 13 residues. The germline V and J ends were trimmed by 5 bases and 3 bases, with 10 bases remaining between them. The germline V gene has CDR1 SGHTA and CDR2 FQGNSA. CDR3 protein: CASSRRVDTEAFF. For the CDR3, the DNA is TGTGCCAGCAGCCGCAGGGTAGACACTGAAGCTTTCTTT.

V and J are TRBV29-1 and TRBJ2-7; 8 bases line up with TRBD2. The CDR3 runs 14 residues. V shed 6 bases and J 4 bases; nucleotides not matched to a gene: 11. Germline V gene sequence: CDR1 SQVTM, CDR2 ANQGSEA. CDR3 coding DNA: TGCAGCGTCTCCGGGGGGGACCGACTTTACGAGCAGTACTTC. Residues: CSVSGGDRLYEQYF.

The CDR3 nucleotides are TGTGCCAGCAGCTTAATCCAGCGGGGGTACAATGAGCAGTTCTTC. Translating gives CASSLIQRGYNEQFF. The gene calls are TRBV7-8 and TRBJ2-1, with 8 bases lining up with TRBD2. The CDR3 runs to 15 residues. The V gene end was trimmed by 2 bases and the J gene end by 4 bases; junction bases not matched to a gene: 4. Germline assignment: CDR1 SGHVS and CDR2 FQNEAQ.

In this sample, this clonotype turned up many times. This chain uses TRBV3-1 with TRBJ1-5; D is unclear. Trimming took 1 base from V and 2 from J, leaving 9 bases between them. The CDR3 is 15 residues long. Germline assignment: CDR1 LGHDT and CDR2 YNNKEL (reference sequence). The CDR3 sequence: CASSQGGSGNQPQHF. In DNA form, the CDR3 reads TGTGCCAGCAGCCAAGGTGGCAGCGGCAATCAGCCCCAGCATTTT. The variable domain in full, completed from reference TRBV3-1 and TRBJ1-5, reads DTAVSQTPKYLVTQMGNDKSIKCEQNLGHDTMYWYKQDSKKFLKIMFSYNNKELIINETVPNRFSPKSPDKAHLNLHINSLELGDSAVYFCASSQGGSGNQPQHFGDGTRLSIL.

This chain joins TRBV5-1 and TRBJ2-1, with 9 bases that match TRBD2. The germline gives CDR1 SGHRS, CDR2 YFSETQ. The V gene end was trimmed by 4 bases and the J gene end by 13 bases; junction bases not matched to a gene: 15. The CDR3 extends over 15 amino acids. The CDR3 protein is CASSHISGRGETQFF. As DNA, the CDR3 is TGCGCCAGCAGCCATATTAGCGGGAGAGGTGAGACCCAGTTCTTC. Variable domain in full (rest from reference TRBV5-1 and TRBJ2-1): KAGVTQTPRYLIKTRGQQVTLSCSPISGHRSVSWYQQTPGQGLQFLFEYFSETQRNKGNFPGRFSGRQFSNSRSEMNVSTLELGDSALYLCASSHISGRGETQFFGPGTRLTVL.

This clonotype was detected a few times. The rearrangement links TRBV3-1 to TRBJ2-3; possible D gene TRBD2, 5 bases. The CDR3 sequence is 14 residues long. Germline CDR1 and CDR2: LGHDT and YNNKEL (reference sequence). Trimming cost V 4 bases and J 2 bases, with 10 bases left between them. This CDR3 reads CASSLGLDTDTQYF. The CDR3 bases are TGTGCCAGCAGCCTCGGACTTGACACAGATACGCAGTATTTT.

This clonotype was picked up a small number of times. The chain couples TRBV7-8 to TRBJ1-4, with D possibly matching TRBD1 (5 bases). This CDR3 comprises 16 residues. The germline CDR1 and CDR2 sequences are SGHVS and FQNEAQ. V was clipped by 1 base and J by 6 bases, with 15 bases between them. The CDR3 DNA reads TGTGCCAGCAGCTTAGAGCATATGCAGGGATATGAAAAACTGTTTTTT. Translating it yields CASSLEHMQGYEKLFF.

In its sample, this clonotype was seen many times. This chain links TRBV11-2 with TRBJ2-2, with D perhaps matching TRBD1 or TRBD2 (5 bases each). Between the trimmed V and J ends, which lost 7 bases and 0 bases, there was a span of 15 bases. CDR1 and CDR2 (germline): SGHAT, FQNNGV. The CDR3 loop spans 16 amino acids. In DNA, the CDR3 is TGTGCCAGCACCACGCCCCGGGGCGCGAACACCGGGGAGCTGTTTTTT. Its protein is CASTTPRGANTGELFF.

This clonotype was counted between two and nine times. V and J are TRBV7-8 and TRBJ1-5; 9 bases agree with TRBD1. Germline V gene data show CDR1 as SGHVS and CDR2 as FQNEAQ. The CDR3 consists of 16 residues. V was clipped by 3 bases and J by 7 bases; unmatched bases: 10. DNA of the CDR3: TGTGCCAGCAGCTTTAAACCGACAGGGGGATGGCAGCCCCAGCATTTT. The encoded protein is CASSFKPTGGWQPQHF.

Points on this clonotype: The conserved phenylalanine or tryptophan is not found at the CDR3 terminus, so this likely reflects a read error. The V gene is TRBV12-3 or TRBV12-4, the J gene TRBJ1-1, with 7 positions matching TRBD1. The CDR3 loop spans 14 amino acids. V lost 6 bases and J lost 1; bases outside the gene matches: 5. The CDR3 is CASSRQGANTEAFL. The CDR3 nucleotides are TGTGCCAGCAGCCGACAGGGAGCGAACACTGAAGCTTTCCTT.

This clonotype was seen more than once but under ten times. This chain joins TRBV12-3 or TRBV12-4 and TRBJ1-3; tentative D call: TRBD1 (6 bases). Trimming cost V 6 bases and J 0 bases, with 15 bases left between them. This CDR3 is 16 amino acids long. The chain's CDR3 is CASSRPGTFSGNTIYF. DNA of the CDR3: TGTGCCAGCAGCCGACCCGGGACATTCTCTGGAAACACCATATATTTT.